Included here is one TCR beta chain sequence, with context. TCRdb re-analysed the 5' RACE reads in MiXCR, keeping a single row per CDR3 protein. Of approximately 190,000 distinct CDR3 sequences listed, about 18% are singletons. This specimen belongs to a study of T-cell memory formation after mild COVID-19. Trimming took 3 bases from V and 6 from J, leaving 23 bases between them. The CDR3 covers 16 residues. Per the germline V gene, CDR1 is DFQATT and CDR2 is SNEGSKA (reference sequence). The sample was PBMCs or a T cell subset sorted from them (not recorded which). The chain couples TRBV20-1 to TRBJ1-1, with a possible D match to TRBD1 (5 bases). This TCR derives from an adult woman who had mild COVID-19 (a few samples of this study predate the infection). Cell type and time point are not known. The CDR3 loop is CSASPGTYRSNAEAFF. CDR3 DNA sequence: TGCAGTGCTAGCCCCGGGACTTACCGTTCTAACGCTGAAGCTTTCTTT.